These 2 T cell receptor beta chains were all obtained from the same sample, sequenced in a study of T cell changes during pregnancy in multiple sclerosis (dated by TCRdb to between 2019 and 2020). Library preparation employed the immunoSEQ multiplex PCR assay. In its TCRdb copy, this immuneACCESS table keeps in-frame sequences only and misses some clones. Where compared with another copy, unresolved V genes explain less than half of these, and the others have no known cause. The sample has 45,000 or so clones on record, 88% of them singletons. The ten largest make up 5.9% of the sample. The sample here was CD8+ T cells from peripheral blood mononuclear cells, taken after pregnancy. Receptors originate from a female donor in good health, enrolled as a control in a pregnancy study.

This clone was counted many times. The CDR3 DNA reads as TGTGCCAGCAGCCCACAGGGCGCGGCTGAAGCTTTCTTT. Translation: CASSPQGAAEAFF. The chain links TRBV7-9 to TRBJ1-1; perhaps TRBD1 as D (6 bases). The CDR3 totals 13 residues. V lost 5 bases and J lost 6, with 13 bases in between. CDR1 and CDR2 (germline): SEHNR, FQNEAQ (reference sequence).

The gene calls are TRBV9 and TRBJ2-5, with 7 bases that match TRBD1. Germline V gene data show CDR1 as SGDLS and CDR2 as YYNGEE. Trimming took 3 bases from V and 2 from J; bases not matched to a gene: 7. The CDR3 is 15 residues long. The CDR3 spells CASSARQGLQETQYF. CDR3 coding DNA: TGTGCCAGCAGCGCCCGACAGGGTCTTCAAGAGACCCAGTACTTC.